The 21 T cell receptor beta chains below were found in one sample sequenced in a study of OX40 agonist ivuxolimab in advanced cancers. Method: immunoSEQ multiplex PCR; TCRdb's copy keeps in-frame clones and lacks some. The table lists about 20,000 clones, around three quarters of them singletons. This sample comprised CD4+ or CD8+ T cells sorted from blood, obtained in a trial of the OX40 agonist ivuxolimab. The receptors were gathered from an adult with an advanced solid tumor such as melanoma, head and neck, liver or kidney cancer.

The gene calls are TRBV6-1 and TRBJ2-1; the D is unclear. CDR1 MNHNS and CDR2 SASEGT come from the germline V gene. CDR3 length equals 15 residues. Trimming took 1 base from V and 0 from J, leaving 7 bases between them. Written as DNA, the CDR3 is TGTGCCAGCAGTGAAGTTTGGGACTCCTACAATGAGCAGTTCTTC. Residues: CASSEVWDSYNEQFF.

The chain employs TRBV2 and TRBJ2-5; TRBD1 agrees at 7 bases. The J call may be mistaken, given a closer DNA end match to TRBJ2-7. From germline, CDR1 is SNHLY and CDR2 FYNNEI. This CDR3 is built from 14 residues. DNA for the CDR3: TGTGCCAGCAGTCCCTATGAGGGGGCTTACGAGCAGTACTTC. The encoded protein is CASSPYEGAYEQYF.

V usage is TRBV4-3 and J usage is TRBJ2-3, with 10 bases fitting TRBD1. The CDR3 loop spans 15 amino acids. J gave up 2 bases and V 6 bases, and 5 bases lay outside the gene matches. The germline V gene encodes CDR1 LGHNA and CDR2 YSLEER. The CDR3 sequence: CASSSGTGDTDTQYF. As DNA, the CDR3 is TGCGCCAGCAGTTCCGGGACAGGGGACACAGATACGCAGTATTTT.

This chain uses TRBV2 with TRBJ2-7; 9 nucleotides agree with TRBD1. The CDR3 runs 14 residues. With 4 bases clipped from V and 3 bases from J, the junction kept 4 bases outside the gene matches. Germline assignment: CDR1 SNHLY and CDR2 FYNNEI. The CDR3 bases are TGTGCCAGCAGTGTGGGACAGGGACGCTACGAGCAGTACTTC. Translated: CASSVGQGRYEQYF.

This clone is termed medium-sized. The CDR3 region has the DNA TGCAGTGCTGGACCGGGTGCTGAAGCTTTCTTT. It encodes CSAGPGAEAFF. The rearrangement links TRBV20-1 to TRBJ1-1, with unresolved D. Germline CDR1 reads DFQATT; CDR2 reads SNEGSKA (reference sequence). The CDR3 has 11 residues. V lost 5 bases, J lost 6 bases, and 10 bases lay in between.

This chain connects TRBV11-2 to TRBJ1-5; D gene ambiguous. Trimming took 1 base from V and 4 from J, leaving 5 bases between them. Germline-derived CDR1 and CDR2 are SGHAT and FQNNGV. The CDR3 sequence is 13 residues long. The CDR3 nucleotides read TGTGCCAGCAGCTTAGCGCAAAATCAGCCCCAGCATTTT. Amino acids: CASSLAQNQPQHF.

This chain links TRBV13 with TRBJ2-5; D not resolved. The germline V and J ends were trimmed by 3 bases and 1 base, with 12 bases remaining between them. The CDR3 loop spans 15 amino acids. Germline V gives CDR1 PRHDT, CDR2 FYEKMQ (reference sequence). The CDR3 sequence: CASSLELDGQETQYF. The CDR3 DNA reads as TGTGCCAGCAGCTTGGAACTCGACGGCCAAGAGACCCAGTACTTC.

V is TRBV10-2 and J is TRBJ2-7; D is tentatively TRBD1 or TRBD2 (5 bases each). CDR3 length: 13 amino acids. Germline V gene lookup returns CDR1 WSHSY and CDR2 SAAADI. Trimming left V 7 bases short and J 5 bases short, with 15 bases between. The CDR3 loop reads CASNGGPEDEQYF. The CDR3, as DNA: TGCGCCAGCAATGGGGGACCGGAGGACGAGCAGTACTTC.

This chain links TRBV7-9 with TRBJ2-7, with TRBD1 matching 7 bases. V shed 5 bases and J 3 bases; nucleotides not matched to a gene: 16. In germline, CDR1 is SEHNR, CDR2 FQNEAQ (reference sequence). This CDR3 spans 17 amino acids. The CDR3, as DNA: TGTGCCAGCAGCCAGATAGGGTTACAGGGGTTCGGCTACGAGCAGTACTTC. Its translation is CASSQIGLQGFGYEQYF.

The CDR3 sequence is CASNGGTSGSPAYEQYF. The CDR3 DNA reads as TGCGCCAGCAACGGTGGGACTAGCGGGAGTCCGGCCTACGAGCAGTACTTC. The chain combines TRBV5-1 with TRBJ2-7, with TRBD2 matching 14 bases. Germline V gives CDR1 SGHRS, CDR2 YFSETQ. Trimming cost V 6 bases and J 2 bases; bases outside gene matches: 10. This CDR3 is 17 amino acids long.

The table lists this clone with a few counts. The CDR3 bases are TGTGCCAGTAGTATCGGGGGGACCACCGGGGAGCTGTTTTTT. This gives the protein CASSIGGTTGELFF. The rearrangement links TRBV19 to TRBJ2-2, with TRBD2 matching 7 bases. V shed 3 bases and J 4 bases; nucleotides not matched to a gene: 2. The CDR3 extends over 14 amino acids. The germline V gene encodes CDR1 LNHDA and CDR2 SQIVND (reference sequence).

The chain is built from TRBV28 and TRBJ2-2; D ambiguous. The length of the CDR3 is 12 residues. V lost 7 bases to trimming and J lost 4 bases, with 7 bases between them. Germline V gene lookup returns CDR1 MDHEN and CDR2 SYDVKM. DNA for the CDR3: TGTGCCAGCACGGAGCCCACCGGGGAGCTGTTTTTT. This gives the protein CASTEPTGELFF.

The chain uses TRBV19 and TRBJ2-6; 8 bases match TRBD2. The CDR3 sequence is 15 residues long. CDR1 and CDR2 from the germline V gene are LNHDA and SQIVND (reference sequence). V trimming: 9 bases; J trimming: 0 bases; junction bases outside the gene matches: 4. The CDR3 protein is CASIGLASGANVLTF. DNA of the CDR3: TGTGCCAGCATAGGACTAGCCTCTGGGGCCAACGTCCTGACTTTC.

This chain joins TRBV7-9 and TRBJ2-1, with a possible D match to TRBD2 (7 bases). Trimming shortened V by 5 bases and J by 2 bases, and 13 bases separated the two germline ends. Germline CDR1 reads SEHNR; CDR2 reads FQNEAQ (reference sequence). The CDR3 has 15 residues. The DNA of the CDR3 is TGTGCCAGCAGCCCTGGGGGGGGCCCCTACAATGAGCAGTTCTTC. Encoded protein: CASSPGGGPYNEQFF.

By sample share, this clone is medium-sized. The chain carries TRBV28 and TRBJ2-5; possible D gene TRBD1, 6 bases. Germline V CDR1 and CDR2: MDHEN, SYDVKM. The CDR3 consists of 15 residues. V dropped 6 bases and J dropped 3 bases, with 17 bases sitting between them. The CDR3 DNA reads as TGTGCCAGCAGACCAGTCAGGACAGCAGAAGAGACCCAGTACTTC. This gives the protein CASRPVRTAEETQYF.

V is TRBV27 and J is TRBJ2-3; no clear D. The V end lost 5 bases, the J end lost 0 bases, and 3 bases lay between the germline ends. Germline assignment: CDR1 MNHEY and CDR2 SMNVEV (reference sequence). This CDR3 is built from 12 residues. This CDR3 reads CASSASTDTQYF. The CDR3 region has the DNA TGTGCCAGCAGTGCTAGCACAGATACGCAGTATTTT.

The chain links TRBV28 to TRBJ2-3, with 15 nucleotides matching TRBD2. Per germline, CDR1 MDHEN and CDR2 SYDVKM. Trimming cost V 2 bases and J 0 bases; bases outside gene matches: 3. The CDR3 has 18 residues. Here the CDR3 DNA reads TGTGCCAGCAGTTTAGTCGGACTAGCGGGAGGGAGCACAGATACGCAGTATTTT. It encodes CASSLVGLAGGSTDTQYF. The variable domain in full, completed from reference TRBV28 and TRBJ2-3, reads DVKVTQSSRYLVKRTGEKVFLECVQDMDHENMFWYRQDPGLGLRLIYFSYDVKMKEKGDIPEGYSVSREKKERFSLILESASTNQTSMYLCASSLVGLAGGSTDTQYFGPGTRLTVL.

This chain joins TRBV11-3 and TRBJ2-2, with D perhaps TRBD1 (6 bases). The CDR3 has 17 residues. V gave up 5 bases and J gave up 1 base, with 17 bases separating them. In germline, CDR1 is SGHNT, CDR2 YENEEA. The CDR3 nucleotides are TGTGCCAGCAGCCCCCCCCGTACAGGGTTGAACACCGGGGAGCTGTTTTTT. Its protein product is CASSPPRTGLNTGELFF.

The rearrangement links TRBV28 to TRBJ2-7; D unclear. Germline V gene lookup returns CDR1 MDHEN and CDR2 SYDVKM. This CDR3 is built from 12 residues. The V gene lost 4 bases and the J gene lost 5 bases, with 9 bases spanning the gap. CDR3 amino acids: CASSSPLDEQYF. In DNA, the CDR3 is TGTGCCAGCAGTTCACCCCTGGACGAGCAGTACTTC. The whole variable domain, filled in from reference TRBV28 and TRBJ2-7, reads DVKVTQSSRYLVKRTGEKVFLECVQDMDHENMFWYRQDPGLGLRLIYFSYDVKMKEKGDIPEGYSVSREKKERFSLILESASTNQTSMYLCASSSPLDEQYFGPGTRLTVT.

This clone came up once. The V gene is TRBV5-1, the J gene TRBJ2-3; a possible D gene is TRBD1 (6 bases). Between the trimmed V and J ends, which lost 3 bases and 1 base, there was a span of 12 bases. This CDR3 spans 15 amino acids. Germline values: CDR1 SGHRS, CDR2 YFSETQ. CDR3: CASSSLTGGTDTQYF. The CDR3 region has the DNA TGCGCCAGCAGCTCCTTGACAGGAGGCACAGATACGCAGTATTTT.

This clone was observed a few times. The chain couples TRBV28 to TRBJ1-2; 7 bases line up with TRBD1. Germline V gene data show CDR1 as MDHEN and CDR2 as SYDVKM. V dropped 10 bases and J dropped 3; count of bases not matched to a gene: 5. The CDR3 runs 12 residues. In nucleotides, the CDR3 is TGTGCCATCCAGGGGGGTTACTATGGCTACACCTTC. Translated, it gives CAIQGGYYGYTF.